The sequence of this TCR beta chain was determined in a study of shared clonotypes between healthy human individuals. Assay: immunoSEQ multiplex PCR; the TCRdb copy retains only in-frame clones and omits some. The data contain under 2,000,000 clones, about 95% of them singletons. With respect to this clone: What it recognizes is unknown.

The study, taken as a whole, reports: Several donors held about 5% of naive CD4 clonotypes in common.

As defined, naive CD8 cells were CD45RO-negative and positively selected for CCR7, with terminally differentiated effector memory CD45RA+ cells excluded. Donors, without exception, were Caucasian adults residing in Nashville, Tennessee. Trimming left V 0 bases short and J 3 bases short, with 9 bases between. This CDR3 contains 14 residues. Germline CDR1 is SGHRS and CDR2 is YFSETQ. Sequences were obtained from naive CD8+ T cells sorted from blood. This TCR was sampled from a man between 18 and 35 years old in good health. V gene TRBV5-1 combines with J gene TRBJ1-2, with D uncertain. For the CDR3, the DNA is TGCGCCAGCAGCTTGGCGTCAACAGACTATGGCTACACCTTC. Translation: CASSLASTDYGYTF.